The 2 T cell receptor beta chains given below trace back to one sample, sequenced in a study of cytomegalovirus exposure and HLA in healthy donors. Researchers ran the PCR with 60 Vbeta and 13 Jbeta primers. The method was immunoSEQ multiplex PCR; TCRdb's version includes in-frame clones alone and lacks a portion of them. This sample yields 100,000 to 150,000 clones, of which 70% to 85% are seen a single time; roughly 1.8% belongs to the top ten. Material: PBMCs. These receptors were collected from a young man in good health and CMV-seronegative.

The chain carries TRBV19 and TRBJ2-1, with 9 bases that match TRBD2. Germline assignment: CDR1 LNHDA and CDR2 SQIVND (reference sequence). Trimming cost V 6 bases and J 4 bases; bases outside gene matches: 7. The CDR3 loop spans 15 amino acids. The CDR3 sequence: CASRPGGGAYNEQFF. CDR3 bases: TGTGCCAGTAGGCCAGGCGGGGGGGCTTACAATGAGCAGTTCTTC.

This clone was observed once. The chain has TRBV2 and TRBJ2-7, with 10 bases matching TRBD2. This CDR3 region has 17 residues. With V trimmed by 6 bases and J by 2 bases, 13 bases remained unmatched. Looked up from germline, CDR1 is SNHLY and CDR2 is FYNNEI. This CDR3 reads CASRDIFLAGGTYEQYF. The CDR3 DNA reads TGTGCCAGCAGGGATATTTTCTTAGCGGGGGGAACCTACGAGCAGTACTTC. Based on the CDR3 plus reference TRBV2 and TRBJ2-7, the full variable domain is EPEVTQTPSHQVTQMGQEVILRCVPISNHLYFYWYRQILGQKVEFLVSFYNNEISEKSEIFDDQFSVERPDGSNFTLKIRSTKLEDSAMYFCASRDIFLAGGTYEQYFGPGTRLTVT.